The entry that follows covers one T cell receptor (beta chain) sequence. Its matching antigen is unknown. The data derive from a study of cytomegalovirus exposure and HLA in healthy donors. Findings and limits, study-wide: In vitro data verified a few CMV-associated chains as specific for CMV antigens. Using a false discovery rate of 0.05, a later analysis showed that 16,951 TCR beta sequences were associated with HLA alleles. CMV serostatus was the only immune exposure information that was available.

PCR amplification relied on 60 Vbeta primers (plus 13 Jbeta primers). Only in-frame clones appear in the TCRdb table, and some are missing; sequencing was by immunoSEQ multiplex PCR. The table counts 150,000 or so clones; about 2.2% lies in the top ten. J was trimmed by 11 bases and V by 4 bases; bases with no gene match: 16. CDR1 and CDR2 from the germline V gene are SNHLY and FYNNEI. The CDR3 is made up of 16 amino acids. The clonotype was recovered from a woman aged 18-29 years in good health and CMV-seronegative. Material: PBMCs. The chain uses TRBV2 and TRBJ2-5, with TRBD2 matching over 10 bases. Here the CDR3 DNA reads TGTGCCAGCAGTGCGAGAGGAGGACTAGCGGTATGGGAGCAGTACTTC. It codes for CASSARGGLAVWEQYF.